These 32 T cell receptor beta chains were all obtained from the same sample, sequenced in a study of T-cell reconstitution after alpha-beta-depleted transplantation in children. During its preparation, the TCRbeta library received unique molecular identifiers. Each CDR3 protein is one row after TCRdb ran MiXCR on the PCR reads. The table shows about 460,000 distinct CDR3 sequences, with roughly 10% occurring only once. Sequencing was performed on PBMCs, mostly from graft donor cells, taken 180 days after TCRalphabeta/CD19-depleted stem cell transplant. All receptors come from a female patient aged 2-9 years who had a stem cell transplant for aplastic anemia, so the T cells may come from the graft donor.

The sample holds many counts of this clonotype. The genes are TRBV6-2 or TRBV6-3 and TRBJ2-2, with D possibly TRBD2 on 5 matching bases. The ends were cut back, 7 bases at V and 7 bases at J, with 7 bases in the middle. Germline lookup yields CDR1 MNHEY and CDR2 SVGEGT. CDR3 size: 11 residues. CDR3 protein: CASKEVGELFF. CDR3 bases: TGTGCCAGCAAGGAGGTCGGGGAGCTGTTTTTT.

The chain employs TRBV29-1 and TRBJ2-3; D call uncertain. V lost 7 bases, J lost 3 bases, and 8 bases lay in between. The CDR3 covers 11 residues. The V gene's germline CDR1 is SQVTM and CDR2 ANQGSEA. The CDR3 sequence: CSGTQTDTQYF. In DNA, the CDR3 is TGCAGCGGAACGCAAACAGATACGCAGTATTTT.

The chain uses TRBV27 and TRBJ2-4; the match to TRBD2 covers 10 bases. V was pared by 6 bases and J by 11 bases, with 13 bases of the junction left unmatched. CDR3 length: 15 amino acids. Germline loops: CDR1 MNHEY, CDR2 SMNVEV (reference sequence). CDR3 nucleotide sequence: TGTGCCAGCAGAAGGACTAGCGGCCCTCAAGTCCTTCAGTACTTC. Amino acid sequence: CASRRTSGPQVLQYF.

This clonotype came up many times. This rearrangement joins TRBV29-1 to TRBJ2-3, with D perhaps matching TRBD1 (8 bases). V was pared by 5 bases and J by 5 bases, with 11 bases between. The germline CDR1 and CDR2 sequences are SQVTM and ANQGSEA. CDR3 length: 12 amino acids. The CDR3 region has the DNA TGCAGCGTTCACAGGGGGGGAGATACGCAGTATTTT. Protein product: CSVHRGGDTQYF.

The gene calls are TRBV12-3 or TRBV12-4 and TRBJ2-3; tentatively, D is TRBD1 or TRBD2 (5 bases each). V lost 6 bases and J lost 1, with 20 bases in between. This CDR3 region has 17 residues. The CDR3 DNA is TGTGCCAGCAGCCGACCACCGGGGCCCATGGGCACAGATACGCAGTATTTT. It specifies CASSRPPGPMGTDTQYF.

Only a few counts were recorded for this clonotype. V gene TRBV7-9 combines with J gene TRBJ1-1, with D perhaps TRBD1 (5 bases). CDR3 length equals 16 residues. Per the germline V gene, CDR1 is SEHNR and CDR2 is FQNEAQ (reference sequence). Trimming took 4 bases from V and 3 from J, leaving 18 bases between them. The CDR3 DNA follows: TGTGCCAGCAGCTCCCTGGGGCGTAATCGGGACACTGAAGCTTTCTTT. Amino acid sequence: CASSSLGRNRDTEAFF.

This clonotype came up a few times. The rearrangement links TRBV6-2 or TRBV6-3 to TRBJ2-1; D perhaps matches TRBD2 (6 bases). CDR3 length: 15 residues. Germline V gene lookup returns CDR1 MNHEY and CDR2 SVGEGT. Trimming left V 6 bases short and J 3 bases short, with 15 bases between. This chain's CDR3 is CASRGDSFNYNEQFF. CDR3 in DNA: TGTGCCAGCAGGGGGGACTCCTTCAACTACAATGAGCAGTTCTTC.

This clonotype has only a few counts. The CDR3 loop reads CASSPNHLGPRDEQFF. The CDR3 DNA is TGCGCCAGCAGCCCAAACCACCTTGGACCCCGCGATGAGCAGTTCTTC. The J gene is TRBJ2-1, the V gene TRBV5-1, with no clear D. CDR1 and CDR2 from the germline V gene are SGHRS and YFSETQ. V shed 4 bases and J shed 8 bases, with 22 bases lying between them. This CDR3 has 16 residues.

The chain carries TRBV7-8 and TRBJ2-2; D ambiguous. Between the trimmed V and J ends, which lost 5 bases and 3 bases, there was a span of 13 bases. Per germline, CDR1 SGHVS and CDR2 FQNEAQ. The CDR3 runs 15 residues. This CDR3 reads CASSREDGYTGELFF. The DNA for the CDR3 is TGTGCCAGCAGCAGAGAGGACGGATACACCGGGGAGCTGTTTTTT.

The rearrangement links TRBV4-1 to TRBJ2-5, with TRBD2 matching over 8 bases. V was pared by 1 base and J by 4 bases, with 20 bases of the junction left unmatched. The CDR3 extends over 20 amino acids. Germline CDR1 is MGHRA and CDR2 is YSYEKL. The CDR3 region has the DNA TGCGCCAGCAGCCAAGGAGGGAAGACCAACGCGGGAGGTAGGGGAGAGACCCAGTACTTC. It specifies CASSQGGKTNAGGRGETQYF.

The chain recombines TRBV11-3 with TRBJ2-5; tentative D call: TRBD1 (5 bases). The ends were cut back, 5 bases at V and 1 base at J, with 11 bases in the middle. The length of the CDR3 is 14 residues. Germline assignment: CDR1 SGHNT and CDR2 YENEEA. CDR3 DNA sequence: TGTGCCAGCAGCACCAGACAGAGCCAAGAGACCCAGTACTTC. As protein: CASSTRQSQETQYF.

Only a few counts were recorded for this clonotype. The rearrangement uses TRBV20-1 and TRBJ2-3; TRBD2 aligns across 9 bases. V dropped 5 bases and J dropped 6; count of bases not matched to a gene: 9. Looked up from germline, CDR1 is DFQATT and CDR2 is SNEGSKA (reference sequence). The CDR3 covers 14 residues. The CDR3 region is CSADRGLAPDTQYF. The DNA of the CDR3 is TGCAGTGCTGACCGGGGACTAGCTCCCGATACGCAGTATTTT.

This clonotype was detected ten times or more. This chain joins TRBV29-1 and TRBJ2-4, with TRBD2 as a possible D gene (5 bases). Trimming left V 6 bases short and J 0 bases short, with 9 bases between. The CDR3 totals 13 residues. Germline values: CDR1 SQVTM, CDR2 ANQGSEA. This chain's CDR3 is CSVPGLAKNIQYF. CDR3 sequence (DNA): TGCAGCGTGCCCGGACTAGCCAAAAACATTCAGTACTTC. Full variable domain (missing parts from reference TRBV29-1 and TRBJ2-4): SAVISQKPSRDICQRGTSLTIQCQVDSQVTMMFWYRQQPGQSLTLIATANQGSEATYESGFVIDKFPISRPNLTFSTLTVSNMSPEDSSIYLCSVPGLAKNIQYFGAGTRLSVL.

The chain has TRBV12-3 or TRBV12-4 and TRBJ2-5; 8 bases are a match to TRBD1. This CDR3 spans 14 amino acids. V was pared by 5 bases and J by 2 bases, with 4 bases of the junction left unmatched. CDR3 in DNA: TGTGCCAGCAGTCCTACAGGGGGTCAAGAGACCCAGTACTTC. Its protein is CASSPTGGQETQYF.

V gene TRBV6-1 combines with J gene TRBJ2-2; D may be TRBD1 or TRBD2 (5 bases each). Germline V CDR1 and CDR2: MNHNS, SASEGT. The CDR3 runs to 16 residues. Trimming left V 7 bases short and J 1 base short, with 16 bases between. The CDR3 loop reads CASTDGAQQNTGELFF. The CDR3 DNA follows: TGTGCCAGCACCGACGGGGCGCAGCAGAACACCGGGGAGCTGTTTTTT.

This clonotype was counted a few times. V is TRBV5-1 and J is TRBJ1-2; unclear D gene. The germline V and J ends were trimmed by 1 base and 3 bases, with 10 bases remaining between them. Germline V lookup: CDR1 SGHRS, CDR2 YFSETQ. CDR3 length: 14 amino acids. The DNA for the CDR3 is TGCGCCAGCAGCTTGATCGAGGGAGACTATGGCTACACCTTC. Its protein is CASSLIEGDYGYTF. Full variable domain (missing parts from reference TRBV5-1 and TRBJ1-2): KAGVTQTPRYLIKTRGQQVTLSCSPISGHRSVSWYQQTPGQGLQFLFEYFSETQRNKGNFPGRFSGRQFSNSRSEMNVSTLELGDSALYLCASSLIEGDYGYTFGSGTRLTVV.

This clonotype was seen only a few times. The V and J genes are TRBV20-1 and TRBJ2-7, with D perhaps matching TRBD1 or TRBD2 (6 bases each). This CDR3 spans 15 amino acids. Looked up from germline, CDR1 is DFQATT and CDR2 is SNEGSKA (reference sequence). Trimming removed 4 bases at V and 0 bases at J, with 16 bases between. The chain's CDR3 is CSAKWQGRSSYEQYF. The CDR3 bases are TGCAGTGCTAAGTGGCAGGGGAGGAGCTCCTACGAGCAGTACTTC.

Many counts were recorded for this clonotype. The rearrangement uses TRBV24-1 and TRBJ2-5, with D maybe TRBD1 (5 bases). The germline V gene has CDR1 KGHDR and CDR2 SFDVKD. Between the trimmed V and J ends, which lost 9 bases and 5 bases, there was a span of 18 bases. The CDR3 is 14 residues long. The CDR3 loop reads CATSKGVSGETQYF. DNA for the CDR3: TGTGCCACCTCCAAAGGGGTTTCGGGTGAGACCCAGTACTTC.

On this clonotype itself: At one of its ends the junction is not consistent with the germline gene, which may arise from a read error. The chain recombines TRBV10-3 with TRBJ1-2; 7 bases line up with TRBD1. CDR1 ENHRY and CDR2 SYGVKD come from the germline V gene. CDR3 length equals 13 residues. The chain's CDR3 is CAISRPGQPGYPF. The CDR3 DNA sequence: TGTGCCATCAGTAGACCGGGACAGCCTGGCTACCCCTTC.

The DNA for the CDR3 is TGTGCCAGCAGTTTGTGGGCGGGAGGTCCCCAAGAGACCCAGTACTTC. It is translated as CASSLWAGGPQETQYF. The chain recombines TRBV28 with TRBJ2-5; TRBD2 matches at 8 bases. V was clipped by 3 bases and J by 1 base; unmatched bases: 7. CDR3 length: 16 residues. Looked up from germline, CDR1 is MDHEN and CDR2 is SYDVKM.

This clonotype was seen a few times. The chain links TRBV7-2 to TRBJ1-1; D call uncertain. Trimming took 1 base from V and 4 from J, leaving 10 bases between them. Germline loops: CDR1 SGHTA, CDR2 FQGNSA. CDR3 size: 14 residues. CDR3 in DNA: TGTGCCAGCAGCTTAGTCCGGTGGGGCACTGAAGCTTTCTTT. Translating it yields CASSLVRWGTEAFF.

This clonotype was counted many times. The chain joins TRBV12-3 or TRBV12-4 to TRBJ1-2; 7 positions agree with TRBD1. J gave up 2 bases and V 6 bases, and 3 bases lay outside the gene matches. The CDR3 is 13 amino acids. The CDR3: CASSLTGNYGYTF. CDR3 sequence (DNA): TGTGCCAGCAGCCTGACAGGGAACTATGGCTACACCTTC.

V gene TRBV4-3 combines with J gene TRBJ1-3; D may be TRBD1 (6 bases). The V and J ends lost 0 bases and 2 bases respectively, with 14 bases between them. The CDR3 is made up of 17 amino acids. The germline CDR1 and CDR2 sequences are LGHNA and YSLEER. CDR3 sequence reads: CASSQDRGTLTGNTIYF. CDR3 in DNA: TGCGCCAGCAGCCAAGATAGGGGGACCCTAACTGGAAACACCATATATTTT.

The chain links TRBV5-1 to TRBJ2-1; 8 bases align to TRBD2. The CDR3 covers 16 residues. The V gene end was trimmed by 4 bases and the J gene end by 2 bases; junction bases not matched to a gene: 8. Germline V gene data show CDR1 as SGHRS and CDR2 as YFSETQ. CDR3 amino acids: CASSPGGGKAYNEQFF. Here the CDR3 DNA reads TGCGCCAGCAGCCCCGGGGGGGGGAAGGCCTACAATGAGCAGTTCTTC.

In its sample, this clonotype was seen many times. The chain has TRBV4-1 and TRBJ2-3; TRBD1 matches 8 bases. The germline CDR1 and CDR2 sequences are MGHRA and YSYEKL. Losses at the gene ends were 0 bases for V and 2 bases for J; bases not matched to a gene: 7. The CDR3 is 17 amino acids. The CDR3 DNA sequence: TGCGCCAGCAGCCAAGAAGGGGACAGGTCCTACACAGATACGCAGTATTTT. Amino acids: CASSQEGDRSYTDTQYF.

The rearrangement links TRBV4-3 to TRBJ1-2; a weak D match, TRBD1 (6 bases). Trimming stripped 4 bases from V and 0 bases from J, with 15 bases between. This CDR3 is built from 16 residues. In germline, CDR1 is LGHNA, CDR2 YSLEER. The CDR3 nucleotides are TGCGCCAGCAGCCGCTTGGGACATCCAGCTAACTATGGCTACACCTTC. This translates into CASSRLGHPANYGYTF.

There are a few counts of this clonotype. The CDR3 here is CASSQSLASYEQYF. The CDR3 nucleotides read TGCGCCAGCAGCCAATCACTAGCGTCCTACGAGCAGTACTTC. This rearrangement joins TRBV4-3 to TRBJ2-7, with 7 bases matching TRBD2. Germline lookup yields CDR1 LGHNA and CDR2 YSLEER. This CDR3 is 14 amino acids long. The V segment lost 2 bases and the J segment 1 base; nucleotides outside the gene matches: 2.

This clonotype was seen many times. This sequence joins TRBV7-3 and TRBJ1-2, with 7 bases fitting TRBD1. The germline V gene has CDR1 SGHTA and CDR2 FQGTGA. With V trimmed by 1 base and J by 7 bases, 3 bases remained unmatched. The CDR3 has 13 residues. Here the CDR3 reads CASSLKQGSGYTF. Written as DNA, the CDR3 is TGTGCCAGCAGCTTAAAACAGGGGAGTGGCTACACCTTC.

The gene calls are TRBV20-1 and TRBJ1-1; TRBD1 is a possible D gene (5 bases). V gave up 5 bases and J gave up 2 bases, with 12 bases separating them. Germline lookup yields CDR1 DFQATT and CDR2 SNEGSKA (reference sequence). The CDR3 extends over 13 amino acids. The CDR3, as DNA: TGCAGTGCTGGCCGGGACCTAAACACTGAAGCTTTCTTT. It translates to CSAGRDLNTEAFF.

The chain links TRBV5-1 to TRBJ2-7; D may match TRBD1 or TRBD2 (5 bases each). V was clipped by 7 bases and J by 2 bases, with 16 bases between them. The CDR3 is 14 residues long. Germline CDR1 and CDR2: SGHRS and YFSETQ. In nucleotides, the CDR3 is TGCGCCAGCTCACCCGAGGGGTGGCCCTACGAGCAGTACGTC. Its translation is CASSPEGWPYEQYV.

This clonotype came up many times. The chain uses TRBV6-1 and TRBJ2-3; D is tentatively TRBD1 or TRBD2 (6 bases each). Per germline, CDR1 MNHNS and CDR2 SASEGT. The CDR3 is 14 residues long. The ends were cut back, 7 bases at V and 2 bases at J, with 13 bases in the middle. CDR3 sequence reads: CASKGGLDTDTQYF. The CDR3 DNA follows: TGTGCCAGCAAGGGGGGACTCGACACAGATACGCAGTATTTT.

The rearrangement uses TRBV5-1 and TRBJ2-2, with TRBD1 identical over 8 bases. Germline trimming cut 0 bases from V and 1 base from J; bases unmatched to any gene: 2. This CDR3 contains 16 residues. Germline CDR1 is SGHRS and CDR2 is YFSETQ. DNA of the CDR3: TGCGCCAGCAGCTTGGGGACAGGGTTGAACACCGGGGAGCTGTTTTTT. This sequence encodes CASSLGTGLNTGELFF.